A single sample is the source of the 4 T cell receptor beta chains below, sequenced in a study of blood T cells in healthy people across ages. Primers used in a second PCR of about 7 to 12 cycles were a sample-barcoded 5' primer and a J-beta primer mix. TCRdb used MiXCR to reprocess the 5' RACE reads, holding one entry per CDR3 protein. The data hold about 510,000 distinct CDR3 sequences, with about 27% observed a single time. The sample also formed part of further work on T cells of mothers and their children.

The sequencing input was blood. These receptors came from a boy aged 2-15 years in good health.

This chain joins TRBV10-3 and TRBJ1-1; unclear D gene. The germline V and J ends were trimmed by 0 bases and 4 bases, with 15 bases remaining between them. CDR1 is ENHRY, CDR2 SYGVKD, per germline. The CDR3 totals 16 residues. The CDR3, as DNA: TGTGCCATCAGTGAGTCCCCTATGGGTAAGGGCACTGAAGCTTTCTTT. Protein: CAISESPMGKGTEAFF.

The gene calls are TRBV18 and TRBJ2-5; TRBD1 or TRBD2 may be the D gene (6 bases each). The J call is doubtful: the DNA matches TRBJ2-7 better. Germline V lookup: CDR1 KGHSH, CDR2 LQKENI. This CDR3 spans 18 amino acids. As DNA, the CDR3 is TGTGCCAGCTCACCAAGGGTAGGGGGGTTTGACTTAACCTACGAGCAGTACTTC. Translating it yields CASSPRVGGFDLTYEQYF.

Only a few counts were recorded for this clonotype. V gene TRBV4-3 combines with J gene TRBJ2-7; 8 positions match TRBD2. The germline gives CDR1 LGHNA, CDR2 YSLEER. V was clipped by 0 bases and J by 3 bases; unmatched bases: 7. The CDR3 consists of 16 residues. CDR3 in amino acids: CASSQEFTSGLYEQYF. The CDR3 coding sequence is TGCGCCAGCAGCCAAGAGTTCACTAGCGGCCTCTACGAGCAGTACTTC.

The chain combines TRBV6-5 with TRBJ2-7; perhaps D is TRBD1 or TRBD2 (5 bases each). Deletions cut 4 bases from V and 3 bases from J, with 13 bases between. CDR1 MNHEY and CDR2 SVGAGI come from the germline V gene. CDR3 length equals 14 residues. In nucleotides, the CDR3 is TGTGCCAGCAGTTGGGACCGTGACTACTACGAGCAGTACTTC. Translation: CASSWDRDYYEQYF.